Described below is a single T cell receptor (beta chain) sequence and its context. The specificity of this receptor is unknown. No base quality values were provided; no much bigger clone lies one nucleotide off. The data stem from a study of post-analysis software for immune sequencing data (dated by TCRdb to the mid-2010s). Regarding the complete study: Relapsing-remitting, secondary progressive and progressive-relapsing multiple sclerosis were recorded as disease courses, and subtype annotation was lacking for some patients. The multiple sclerosis patient repertoires were compared with ten to eleven previously published healthy control repertoires from donors aged roughly 6 to 27 years. A subset of samples was prepared in parallel using single-end sample barcoding, then pooled and co-amplified after Illumina adapter ligation.

The CDR3 numbers 15 residues from cysteine through phenylalanine. The read is trimmed to its CDR3 DNA, 45 bases read in frame from base 1. V ends up 3 bases short and J 0 bases short, with an unmatched junction base count of 3. CDR1 is given as SGHRS and CDR2 as YFSETQ, both from the germline V gene. Receptors were amplified or captured by PCR. The run used an Illumina HiSeq 2500. To reduce PCR and sequencing biases, unique molecular identifiers were incorporated into the TCR beta cDNA libraries. Roughly 0.5 million cDNA molecules were obtained per 1 to 10 million input T cells, so each molecule approximated one T cell. The patient libraries were prepared and sequenced with the same protocol used for the earlier healthy control dataset. Samples belonging to the same batch were prepared together, multiplexed and sequenced on a shared HiSeq lane. The study's own analysis went as follows. MIGEC was used to process the raw barcoded reads, and molecular identifier groups with only a single read were discarded before consensus assembly and CDR3 extraction. VDJtools was used for post-analysis of the clonotype tables, with diversity normalized by down-sampling every dataset to the smallest sample size. In repertoire overlap clustering, CDR3 amino acid sequences, but not nucleotide sequences, were matched to correct batch-related cross-sample contamination. Using fastp trimming at Q25 and MiXCR clonotype assembly, TCRdb reanalyzed the public sequencing data and kept in-frame beta chains. Each entry merges the rows of one CDR3 protein and shows their most common DNA and genes. For this entry, the V and J calls and clone size follow TCRdb and not the study's own pipeline. The sample has hundreds of thousands of distinct CDR3 sequences on record, roughly 27% of them singletons. Together, the top ten hold 0.56% of the sample.

TCR beta repertoires were profiled from peripheral blood of roughly twelve young patients with multiple sclerosis to demonstrate the VDJtools post-analysis software. The patients with multiple sclerosis were children and adolescents between 6 and 15 years of age. The paper's findings and limits, for the study overall: The multiple sclerosis patient group was slightly younger than the control group. About five TRBV segments, including TRBV5-6, TRBV5-1 and TRBV20-1, were significantly more frequent in patients than controls. Significantly lower normalized Chao1 diversity was found in multiple sclerosis patients than in controls, suggesting substantial peripheral T-cell clonal expansion. When samples were clustered directly using the F measure, samples prepared in the same batch co-clustered strongly, which prompted a batch-effect correction.

Sequencing was carried out using blood. The chain is made from TRBV5-1 and TRBJ2-5, with 9 middle bases fitting TRBD2. This clonotype originated in a girl between 10 and 17 years old with multiple sclerosis. The CDR3 loop reads CASSSWTSDQETQYF. The DNA reads as follows: TGCGCCAGCAGCTCCTGGACTAGCGACCAAGAGACCCAGTACTTC.